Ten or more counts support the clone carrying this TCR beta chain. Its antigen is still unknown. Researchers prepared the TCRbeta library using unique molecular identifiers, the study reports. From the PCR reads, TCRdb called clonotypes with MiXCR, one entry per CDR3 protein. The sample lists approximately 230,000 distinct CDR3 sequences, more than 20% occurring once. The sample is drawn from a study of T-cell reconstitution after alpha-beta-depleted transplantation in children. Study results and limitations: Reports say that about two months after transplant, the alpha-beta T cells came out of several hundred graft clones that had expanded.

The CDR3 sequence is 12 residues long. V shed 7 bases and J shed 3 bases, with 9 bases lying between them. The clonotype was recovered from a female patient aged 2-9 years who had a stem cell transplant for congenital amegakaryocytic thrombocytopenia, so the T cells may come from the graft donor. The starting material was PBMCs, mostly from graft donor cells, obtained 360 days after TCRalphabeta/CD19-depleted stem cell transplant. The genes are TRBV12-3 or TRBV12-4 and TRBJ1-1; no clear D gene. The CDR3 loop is CASTVAYTEAFF. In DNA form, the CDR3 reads TGTGCCAGCACAGTAGCTTACACTGAAGCTTTCTTT.